The rows below give T cell receptor beta chains drawn from one sample of a study of early T cells in non-severe SARS-CoV-2 infection. One entry per CDR3 protein, called by TCRdb with MiXCR from the 5' RACE reads. The table has tens of thousands of distinct CDR3 sequences, approximately 10% seen once. The specimen comprised whole blood, sampled at baseline. These receptors were obtained from an adult who was a healthcare worker with PCR-confirmed SARS-CoV-2 infection or an uninfected control (not recorded which). Each CDR3 is given with its conserved first and last residue. D genes are given only for firm matches. A row's size may be missing; if present it is once, few, many or a size class.

v_call: TRBV7-9
d_call: .
j_call: TRBJ2-1
clone_size: many
cdr3_aa: CASSSRPGPRNEQFF
cdr3_nt: TGTGCCAGCAGCTCCCGTCCAGGGCCGAGGAATGAGCAGTTCTTC

v_call: TRBV6-5
d_call: TRBD2
j_call: TRBJ2-1
clone_size: few
cdr3_aa: CASTGGSYNEQFF
cdr3_nt: TGTGCCAGTACGGGGGGCTCCTACAATGAGCAGTTCTTC

v_call: TRBV12-3/TRBV12-4
d_call: .
j_call: TRBJ2-2
clone_size: many
cdr3_aa: CASSRGRNNPGELFF
cdr3_nt: TGTGCCAGCAGTCGTGGGCGGAATAACCCCGGGGAGCTGTTTTTT

v_call: TRBV18
d_call: .
j_call: TRBJ2-5
clone_size: few
cdr3_aa: CASSPGAGIQETQYF
cdr3_nt: TGTGCCAGCTCACCGGGGGCAGGGATCCAAGAGACCCAGTACTTC

v_call: TRBV7-9
d_call: TRBD2
j_call: TRBJ2-4
clone_size: .
cdr3_aa: CSSSWAGANIQYF
cdr3_nt: TGTTCCAGCAGCTGGGCGGGAGCAAACATTCAGTACTTC

v_call: TRBV6-4
d_call: TRBD2
j_call: TRBJ2-7
clone_size: .
cdr3_aa: CASSPPGLAGGTSYEQYF
cdr3_nt: TGTGCCAGCAGCCCCCCGGGACTAGCGGGGGGGACCTCCTACGAGCAGTACTTC

v_call: TRBV4-1
d_call: TRBD1
j_call: TRBJ2-7
clone_size: many
cdr3_aa: CASSQARQGPTYEQYF
cdr3_nt: TGCGCCAGCAGCCAAGCTCGACAGGGGCCCACCTACGAGCAGTACTTC

v_call: TRBV18
d_call: .
j_call: TRBJ2-5
clone_size: few
cdr3_aa: CASSPIGNQETQYF
cdr3_nt: TGTGCCAGCTCACCAATCGGGAACCAAGAGACCCAGTACTTC

v_call: TRBV20-1
d_call: .
j_call: TRBJ2-7
clone_size: .
cdr3_aa: CSAPLTAYSYEQYF
cdr3_nt: TGCAGTGCCCCACTAACGGCATACTCCTACGAGCAGTACTTC

v_call: TRBV7-8
d_call: TRBD2
j_call: TRBJ2-5
clone_size: many
cdr3_aa: CASSQGTSVETQYF
cdr3_nt: TGTGCCAGCAGCCAAGGGACTAGCGTAGAGACCCAGTACTTC

v_call: TRBV2
d_call: .
j_call: TRBJ1-4
clone_size: .
cdr3_aa: CASTVYAVATNEKLFF
cdr3_nt: TGTGCCAGCACAGTCTACGCCGTAGCAACTAATGAAAAACTGTTTTTT

v_call: TRBV3-1
d_call: .
j_call: TRBJ2-7
clone_size: .
cdr3_aa: CASSQDWGYEQYF
cdr3_nt: TGTGCCAGCAGCCAAGATTGGGGATACGAGCAGTACTTC

v_call: TRBV18
d_call: .
j_call: TRBJ1-3
clone_size: many
cdr3_aa: CASSPPPLGGTSGNTIYF
cdr3_nt: TGTGCCAGCTCACCCCCGCCTCTAGGCGGGACATCTGGAAACACCATATATTTT

v_call: TRBV6-1
d_call: TRBD1
j_call: TRBJ1-2
clone_size: few
cdr3_aa: CASSALLGQAYGYTF
cdr3_nt: TGTGCCAGCAGTGCTCTCTTGGGACAGGCCTATGGCTACACCTTC

v_call: TRBV19
d_call: .
j_call: TRBJ2-2
clone_size: few
cdr3_aa: CASSISGVANTGELFF
cdr3_nt: TGTGCCAGTAGTATCTCAGGGGTAGCGAACACCGGGGAGCTGTTTTTT

v_call: TRBV5-1
d_call: TRBD1
j_call: TRBJ2-5
clone_size: .
cdr3_aa: CASSLVTGDETQYF
cdr3_nt: TGCGCCAGCAGCTTGGTGACAGGGGACGAGACCCAGTACTTC

v_call: TRBV7-8
d_call: .
j_call: TRBJ1-2
clone_size: few
cdr3_aa: CASSPGTVGGYTF
cdr3_nt: TGTGCCAGCAGCCCCGGGACGGTGGGGGGCTACACCTTC

v_call: TRBV9
d_call: .
j_call: TRBJ2-2
clone_size: once
cdr3_aa: CASSPPGGANTGELFF
cdr3_nt: TGTGCCAGCAGCCCACCTGGTGGCGCGAACACCGGGGAGCTGTTTTTT

v_call: TRBV7-3
d_call: TRBD2
j_call: TRBJ2-7
clone_size: few
cdr3_aa: CASSLEPGGYEQYF
cdr3_nt: TGTGCCAGCAGCTTGGAGCCGGGGGGCTACGAGCAGTACTTC

v_call: TRBV6-6
d_call: .
j_call: TRBJ2-7
clone_size: .
cdr3_aa: CASIQTGSYEQYF
cdr3_nt: TGTGCCAGCATCCAGACGGGCTCCTACGAGCAGTACTTC

v_call: TRBV4-1
d_call: TRBD2
j_call: TRBJ2-3
clone_size: many
cdr3_aa: CASSQDRAGGPTDTQYF
cdr3_nt: TGCGCCAGCAGCCAAGACAGAGCGGGAGGGCCGACAGATACGCAGTATTTT

v_call: TRBV5-1
d_call: .
j_call: TRBJ2-7
clone_size: few
cdr3_aa: CASSLEAAGPSYEQYF
cdr3_nt: TGCGCCAGCAGCTTGGAGGCAGCAGGGCCCTCCTACGAGCAGTACTTC

v_call: TRBV7-2
d_call: TRBD1
j_call: TRBJ2-5
clone_size: .
cdr3_aa: CASSRPTGTETQYF
cdr3_nt: TGTGCCAGCAGCCGCCCGACAGGGACAGAGACCCAGTACTTC

v_call: TRBV7-2
d_call: .
j_call: TRBJ2-1
clone_size: many
cdr3_aa: CASSLGSPANEQFF
cdr3_nt: TGTGCCAGCAGCTTAGGTTCTCCCGCCAATGAGCAGTTCTTC

v_call: TRBV6-1
d_call: .
j_call: TRBJ1-5
clone_size: many
cdr3_aa: CASSEGESNQPQHF
cdr3_nt: TGTGCCAGCAGTGAAGGGGAGAGCAATCAGCCCCAGCATTTT

v_call: TRBV20-1
d_call: TRBD2
j_call: TRBJ2-7
clone_size: many
cdr3_aa: CSATPAGVSYEQYF
cdr3_nt: TGCAGTGCTACACCAGCGGGGGTATCCTACGAGCAGTACTTC

v_call: TRBV10-3
d_call: .
j_call: TRBJ1-6
clone_size: few
cdr3_aa: CAISESGGSHSYNSPLHF
cdr3_nt: TGTGCCATCAGTGAGTCAGGAGGCTCCCACTCCTATAATTCACCCCTCCACTTT

v_call: TRBV18
d_call: TRBD2
j_call: TRBJ2-5
clone_size: many
cdr3_aa: CASSPMGGQETQYF
cdr3_nt: TGTGCCAGCTCACCCATGGGGGGGCAAGAGACCCAGTACTTC

v_call: TRBV5-1
d_call: .
j_call: TRBJ2-5
clone_size: few
cdr3_aa: CASSLAGQWETQYF
cdr3_nt: TGCGCCAGCAGCTTGGCGGGGCAGTGGGAGACCCAGTACTTC

v_call: TRBV6-5
d_call: .
j_call: TRBJ2-3
clone_size: .
cdr3_aa: CASSPGSSNTQYF
cdr3_nt: TGTGCCAGCAGTCCCGGAAGCTCAAATACGCAGTATTTT

v_call: TRBV20-1
d_call: TRBD1
j_call: TRBJ2-7
clone_size: few
cdr3_aa: CSAREPGQGAYEQYF
cdr3_nt: TGCAGTGCTAGAGAACCGGGACAGGGGGCCTACGAGCAGTACTTC

v_call: TRBV3-1
d_call: TRBD2
j_call: TRBJ2-7
clone_size: once
cdr3_aa: CASSQLGLAGAYEQYF
cdr3_nt: TGTGCCAGCAGCCAACTAGGACTAGCGGGAGCCTACGAGCAGTACTTC

v_call: TRBV11-2
d_call: TRBD2
j_call: TRBJ2-7
clone_size: many
cdr3_aa: CASRKSGGPIYEQYF
cdr3_nt: TGTGCCAGCAGAAAGTCGGGAGGGCCCATCTACGAGCAGTACTTC

v_call: TRBV20-1
d_call: .
j_call: TRBJ2-1
clone_size: .
cdr3_aa: CSARAGANEQFF
cdr3_nt: TGCAGTGCTAGGGCAGGGGCTAATGAGCAGTTCTTC

v_call: TRBV9
d_call: .
j_call: TRBJ1-3
clone_size: many
cdr3_aa: CASSVAQSSGNTIYF
cdr3_nt: TGTGCCAGCAGCGTAGCCCAGAGCTCTGGAAACACCATATATTTT

v_call: TRBV7-9
d_call: .
j_call: TRBJ2-2
clone_size: few
cdr3_aa: CASSLGGVPTGELFF
cdr3_nt: TGTGCCAGCAGCTTAGGCGGGGTTCCCACCGGGGAGCTGTTTTTT

v_call: TRBV4-2
d_call: .
j_call: TRBJ2-7
clone_size: few
cdr3_aa: CASSQDLGSNDEQYF
cdr3_nt: TGTGCCAGCAGCCAAGATCTGGGCTCGAACGACGAGCAGTACTTC

v_call: TRBV7-9
d_call: .
j_call: TRBJ2-1
clone_size: .
cdr3_aa: CASSLNQNNEQFF
cdr3_nt: TGTGCCAGCAGCTTAAATCAAAACAATGAGCAGTTCTTC

v_call: TRBV18
d_call: .
j_call: TRBJ2-1
clone_size: few
cdr3_aa: CASSLYPGGHNEQFF
cdr3_nt: TGTGCCAGCTCACTTTATCCGGGGGGCCACAATGAGCAGTTCTTC

v_call: TRBV20-1
d_call: TRBD2
j_call: TRBJ2-3
clone_size: few
cdr3_aa: CSASVPSGRATDTQYF
cdr3_nt: TGCAGTGCTAGCGTCCCTAGCGGGAGGGCTACAGATACGCAGTATTTT

v_call: TRBV19
d_call: TRBD1
j_call: TRBJ1-5
clone_size: many
cdr3_aa: CASDPTGDSRPQHF
cdr3_nt: TGTGCCAGCGATCCGACAGGGGACTCGAGGCCCCAGCATTTT

v_call: TRBV12-3/TRBV12-4
d_call: TRBD1
j_call: TRBJ2-5
clone_size: .
cdr3_aa: CASSPGTVQETQYF
cdr3_nt: TGTGCCAGCAGCCCCGGGACAGTACAAGAGACCCAGTACTTC

v_call: TRBV9
d_call: .
j_call: TRBJ2-5
clone_size: few
cdr3_aa: CASSVYGGLQETQYF
cdr3_nt: TGTGCCAGCAGCGTATACGGGGGCTTACAAGAGACCCAGTACTTC

v_call: TRBV6-2/TRBV6-3
d_call: .
j_call: TRBJ2-2
clone_size: once
cdr3_aa: CAMQGSTGELFF
cdr3_nt: TGTGCCATGCAGGGGTCCACCGGGGAGCTGTTTTTT

v_call: TRBV5-5
d_call: TRBD1
j_call: TRBJ2-3
clone_size: many
cdr3_aa: CASRMGQGGGTDTQYF
cdr3_nt: TGTGCCAGCAGGATGGGACAGGGGGGAGGCACAGATACGCAGTATTTT

v_call: TRBV12-3/TRBV12-4
d_call: .
j_call: TRBJ2-7
clone_size: .
cdr3_aa: CASSRGETYEQYF
cdr3_nt: TGTGCCAGCAGTAGAGGGGAAACCTACGAGCAGTACTTC

v_call: TRBV10-1
d_call: TRBD2
j_call: TRBJ2-1
clone_size: few
cdr3_aa: CASSEGLAGGNTYNEQFF
cdr3_nt: TGCGCCAGCAGTGAAGGACTAGCGGGAGGAAACACCTACAATGAGCAGTTCTTC

v_call: TRBV3-1
d_call: .
j_call: TRBJ2-3
clone_size: many
cdr3_aa: CASSQGDTQYF
cdr3_nt: TGTGCCAGCAGCCAAGGGGATACGCAGTATTTT

v_call: TRBV7-9
d_call: .
j_call: TRBJ1-1
clone_size: few
cdr3_aa: CASSQGPSGAEAFF
cdr3_nt: TGTGCCAGCAGCCAAGGACCTTCAGGGGCTGAAGCTTTCTTT

v_call: TRBV7-9
d_call: .
j_call: TRBJ2-5
clone_size: few
cdr3_aa: CASSSDVGQETQYF
cdr3_nt: TGTGCCAGCAGCTCAGACGTCGGACAAGAGACCCAGTACTTC

v_call: TRBV18
d_call: .
j_call: TRBJ1-2
clone_size: few
cdr3_aa: CASSQPPVRNYGYTF
cdr3_nt: TGTGCCAGCTCACAACCTCCGGTGAGGAACTATGGCTACACCTTC

v_call: TRBV6-2/TRBV6-3
d_call: TRBD2
j_call: TRBJ2-2
clone_size: many
cdr3_aa: CASRLAANTGELFF
cdr3_nt: TGTGCCAGCCGGCTAGCGGCAAACACCGGGGAGCTGTTTTTT

v_call: TRBV12-3/TRBV12-4
d_call: .
j_call: TRBJ1-1
clone_size: .
cdr3_aa: CASNFLGTATEAFF
cdr3_nt: TGTGCCAGCAATTTTCTAGGAACGGCCACTGAAGCTTTCTTT

v_call: TRBV18
d_call: TRBD1
j_call: TRBJ2-3
clone_size: few
cdr3_aa: CASSPGTGLSTDTQYF
cdr3_nt: TGTGCCAGCTCCCCCGGGACAGGACTTAGCACAGATACGCAGTATTTT

v_call: TRBV5-1
d_call: TRBD2
j_call: TRBJ2-3
clone_size: .
cdr3_aa: CASSPPSGTMGDTQYF
cdr3_nt: TGCGCCAGCAGCCCACCGAGCGGGACCATGGGAGATACGCAGTATTTT

v_call: TRBV7-9
d_call: .
j_call: TRBJ2-1
clone_size: few
cdr3_aa: CASSLPANEQFF
cdr3_nt: TGTGCCAGCAGCTTACCGGCGAATGAGCAGTTCTTC

v_call: TRBV12-3/TRBV12-4
d_call: .
j_call: TRBJ1-5
clone_size: .
cdr3_aa: CASSGTLGQPQHF
cdr3_nt: TGTGCCAGCAGTGGGACACTGGGTCAGCCCCAGCATTTT

v_call: TRBV29-1
d_call: .
j_call: TRBJ2-1
clone_size: many
cdr3_aa: CSVSFLGQFF
cdr3_nt: TGCAGCGTGAGCTTTTTGGGGCAGTTCTTC

v_call: TRBV7-3
d_call: TRBD1
j_call: TRBJ2-1
clone_size: few
cdr3_aa: CASRKPQGAKDEQFF
cdr3_nt: TGTGCCAGCAGGAAGCCACAGGGGGCTAAGGATGAGCAGTTCTTC